This TCR beta chain stems from a study of T cells in Graves' hyperthyroidism and ophthalmopathy. What was amplified from RNA transcripts were TCR beta CDR3 regions. Initially, a first-round RT-PCR of the TCR CDR3 employed the HTBI primer set. MiXCR was run by TCRdb on the multiplex PCR reads, yielding one entry per CDR3 protein. The sample has roughly 720,000 distinct CDR3 sequences, roughly 17% seen once. Uncontrolled infection, other autoimmune disease, pregnancy or lactation barred patients from enrollment. Diagnostic assessment was based on clinical symptoms, serum thyroxine and TRAb, thyroid ultrasound and orbital computed tomography. The CDR3 runs 15 residues. CDR1 is SGHRS, CDR2 YFSETQ, per germline. V was shortened by 1 base and J by 5 bases, with 16 bases between the two germline ends. General observations from the study: Clonotypes that were expanded in thyroid above 0.001 mostly appeared in blood too. Stable hyperthyroidism was told apart from ophthalmopathy by a model built on 13 V-J features.

Concerning this clonotype: Its antigen is still unknown.

This TCR was recovered from a man aged 50 to 59 with Graves' hyperthyroidism. Source material: blood. This chain links TRBV5-1 with TRBJ2-7, with a weak D call TRBD1 (6 bases). The CDR3 reads CASSLQGQGIDEQYF. Written as DNA, the CDR3 is TGCGCCAGCAGCTTGCAAGGGCAGGGGATAGACGAGCAGTACTTC.